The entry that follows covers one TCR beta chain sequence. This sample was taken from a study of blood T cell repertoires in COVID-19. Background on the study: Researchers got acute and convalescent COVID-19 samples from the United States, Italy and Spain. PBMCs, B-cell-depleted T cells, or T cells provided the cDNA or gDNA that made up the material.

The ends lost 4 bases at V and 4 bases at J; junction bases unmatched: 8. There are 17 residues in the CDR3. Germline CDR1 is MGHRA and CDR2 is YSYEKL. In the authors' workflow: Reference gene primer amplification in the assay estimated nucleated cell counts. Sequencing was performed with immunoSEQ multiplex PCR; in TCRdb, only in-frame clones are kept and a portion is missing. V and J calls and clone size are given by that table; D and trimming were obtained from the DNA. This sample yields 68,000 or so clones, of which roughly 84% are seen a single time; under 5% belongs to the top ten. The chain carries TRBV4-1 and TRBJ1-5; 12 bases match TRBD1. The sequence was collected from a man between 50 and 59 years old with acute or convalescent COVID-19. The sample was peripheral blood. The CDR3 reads CASSLGTGGVRNQPQHF. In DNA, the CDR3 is TGCGCCAGCAGCCTCGGGACAGGGGGCGTCCGAAATCAGCCCCAGCATTTT.